The present T cell receptor beta chain was sequenced within a study of shared clonotypes between healthy human individuals. A CD45RA+ naive subset and a CD45RA-negative memory subset were split from CD4+ cells. Profiled with immunoSEQ multiplex PCR; TCRdb holds only in-frame clones, not every one. The sample records some 2.4 million clones, 93% being singletons. V lost 5 bases and J lost 1; bases outside the gene matches: 10. The CDR3 spans 19 residues. Germline CDR1 and CDR2: ENHRY and SYGVKD. The sequence came from a man aged 18 to 35 in good health. Some clones in this sample may be carry-over from other donors' samples. V gene TRBV10-3 combines with J gene TRBJ2-3; 15 positions match TRBD2. The material sequenced was naive CD4+ T cells from PBMCs. As for subset: CD45RA+ positively selected. CDR3 region: CAISRTSGRARARTDTQYF. The CDR3 bases are TGTGCCATCAGTCGGACTAGCGGGAGGGCCCGGGCCCGCACAGATACGCAGTATTTT.